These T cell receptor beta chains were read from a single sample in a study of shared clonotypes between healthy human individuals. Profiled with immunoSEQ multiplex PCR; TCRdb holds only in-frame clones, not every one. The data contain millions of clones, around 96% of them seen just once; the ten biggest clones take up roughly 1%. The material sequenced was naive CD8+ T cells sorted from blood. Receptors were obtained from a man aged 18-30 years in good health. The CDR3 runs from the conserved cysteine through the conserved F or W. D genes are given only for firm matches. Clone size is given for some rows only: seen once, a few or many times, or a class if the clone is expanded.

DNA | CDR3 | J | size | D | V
TGTGCCAGCGGGAATTGGAACACTGAAGCTTTCTTT | CASGNWNTEAFF | TRBJ1-1 | NA | NA | TRBV9
TGTGCCAGCAACGACTCCGGGGGGGCGGGAGCCTACGAGCAGTACTTC | CASNDSGGAGAYEQYF | TRBJ2-7 | NA | TRBD2 | TRBV16
TGTGCCAGCAGTAAGGACAGGGATGGCTACACCTTC | CASSKDRDGYTF | TRBJ1-2 | NA | TRBD1 | TRBV7-8
TGTGCCAGCAGCTTATTCCCCGACAGAATAGATACGCAGTATTTT | CASSLFPDRIDTQYF | TRBJ2-3 | NA | NA | TRBV11-2
TGTGCCAGCAGTTACTCGAAGTACTACGAGCAGTACTTC | CASSYSKYYEQYF | TRBJ2-7 | NA | NA | TRBV6-5
TGTGCCAGCAGCGTGGGACTAGACTACGAGCAGTACTTC | CASSVGLDYEQYF | TRBJ2-7 | NA | TRBD2 | TRBV7-9
TGCAGCGTTGAAGGAGGGGCAGCCTACGAGCAGTACTTC | CSVEGGAAYEQYF | TRBJ2-7 | NA | NA | TRBV29-1
TGTGCCAGTACTCGATGGGGGGATAGTAGTAGCACTGAAGCTTTCTTT | CASTRWGDSSSTEAFF | TRBJ1-1 | once | NA | TRBV19
TGTGCCAGCCATAGACGGGACAGGGGGCAAGAGACCCAGTACTTC | CASHRRDRGQETQYF | TRBJ2-5 | NA | TRBD1 | TRBV5-8
TGTGCCAGCTCGGGGGGGAACTCCTACGAGCAGTACTTC | CASSGGNSYEQYF | TRBJ2-7 | NA | TRBD2 | TRBV6-1
TGTGCCAGCAGCCCTACGGGATCTGAAGCTTTCTTT | CASSPTGSEAFF | TRBJ1-1 | once | NA | TRBV7-8
TGTGCCAGCAGTCCTTCCTCTAATGAAAAACTGTTTTTT | CASSPSSNEKLFF | TRBJ1-4 | NA | NA | TRBV28
TGTGCCAGCAGTTTATATTCCGGGGAGCTGTTTTTT | CASSLYSGELFF | TRBJ2-2 | NA | NA | TRBV28
TGCGCCAGCAGCTTGGCTACAGGTTCAGAAGCTTTCTTT | CASSLATGSEAFF | TRBJ1-1 | NA | NA | TRBV5-1
TGCGCCATCAAGGGCGGGGACCACTATAATTCACCCCTCCACTTT | CAIKGGDHYNSPLHF | TRBJ1-6 | NA | NA | TRBV23-1
TGTGCCACCCTTGGGGGGCGCGACGGGGAGCTGTTTTTT | CATLGGRDGELFF | TRBJ2-2 | NA | NA | TRBV6-5
TGTGCCAGCAGTTCAGACAGGGGGGGTTACGAGCAGTACTTC | CASSSDRGGYEQYF | TRBJ2-7 | NA | TRBD1 | TRBV5-4
TGCGCCAGCAGCCAAGACGCACATGGGCGAAGCACAGATACGCAGTATTTT | CASSQDAHGRSTDTQYF | TRBJ2-3 | NA | NA | TRBV4-1
TGTGCCTGGACCCCGGGACTAGCGGTCACAGATACGCAGTATTTT | CAWTPGLAVTDTQYF | TRBJ2-3 | NA | TRBD2 | TRBV30
TGTGCCATCAGGGGCGGACAGGGAAAAGGCTACGAGCAGTACTTC | CAIRGGQGKGYEQYF | TRBJ2-7 | NA | TRBD1 | TRBV10-3
TGCGCCAGCAGCTTGGCCAATTTTGTTGGGTTCGACTATGGCTACACCTTC | CASSLANFVGFDYGYTF | TRBJ1-2 | NA | NA | TRBV5-1
TGCGCCAGCAGCCATCCCCTCGGAGGAGAGCAGTACTTC | CASSHPLGGEQYF | TRBJ2-7 | NA | NA | TRBV4-1
TGCGCCAGCAGCCAAGATCCCGGGACAGGAGTTCCGTACTTC | CASSQDPGTGVPYF | TRBJ2-7 | NA | TRBD1 | TRBV4-1
TGTGCCAGCAGCACCGGACAGATTGGGGGCTATGGCTACACCTTC | CASSTGQIGGYGYTF | TRBJ1-2 | NA | NA | TRBV5-4
TGTGCCAGCGGCAGGGGGGACACTGAAGCTTTCTTT | CASGRGDTEAFF | TRBJ1-1 | NA | TRBD1 | TRBV2
TGTGCCAGCAGCTTAGGCCGCAGGGTATACGAGCAGTACTTC | CASSLGRRVYEQYF | TRBJ2-7 | NA | NA | TRBV13
TGTGCCACCAGCAGACTCCAGGGGACTGAAGCTTTCTTT | CATSRLQGTEAFF | TRBJ1-1 | NA | NA | TRBV15
TGTGCCAGCAGCCAACACGCCGTCTCCTACGAGCAGTACTTC | CASSQHAVSYEQYF | TRBJ2-7 | NA | NA | TRBV27
TGTGCCAGCAGCTTAGCCCCAAAAGGGGGGCCCACAGATACGCAGTATTTT | CASSLAPKGGPTDTQYF | TRBJ2-3 | NA | NA | TRBV7-9
TGTGCCAGCAGTTTCCGGGCAGACGACGCTGAAGCTTTCTTT | CASSFRADDAEAFF | TRBJ1-1 | NA | NA | TRBV28
TGTGCCAGCAGCCGGGGGAATGGCTACACCTTC | CASSRGNGYTF | TRBJ1-2 | NA | NA | TRBV9
TGTGCCACCAGCAGAGATCTAGGGGAATCTCAGCCCCAGCATTTT | CATSRDLGESQPQHF | TRBJ1-5 | NA | NA | TRBV15
TGTGCCAGCAGCCCCCTGGGACTAGCGGGAGTGGAGACCCAGTACTTC | CASSPLGLAGVETQYF | TRBJ2-5 | NA | TRBD2 | TRBV11-2
TGTGCCAGCAGTCCGGGACCATACACTGGAAACACCATATATTTT | CASSPGPYTGNTIYF | TRBJ1-3 | NA | NA | TRBV6-5
TGTGCCAGCAGCCCCATTTCGAGCGACAGGGACTTTCCCAACTATGGCTACACCTTC | CASSPISSDRDFPNYGYTF | TRBJ1-2 | NA | TRBD1 | TRBV7-8
TGTGCCAGCAGCAGCGGGCGAAGCTCCTACGAGCAGTACTTC | CASSSGRSSYEQYF | TRBJ2-7 | few | NA | TRBV6-1
TGCGCCAGCAGCAGAGGGGGACAGGGATTCAACACCGGGGAGCTGTTTTTT | CASSRGGQGFNTGELFF | TRBJ2-2 | NA | TRBD1 | TRBV10-1
TGCGCCAGCAGCCAAGAGGGGGGACTACCCTACGAGCAGTACTTC | CASSQEGGLPYEQYF | TRBJ2-7 | NA | TRBD2 | TRBV4-1
TGTGCCAGCAGCTTCGGCGGCGGGAGCTCCTACAATGAGCAGTTCTTC | CASSFGGGSSYNEQFF | TRBJ2-1 | once | TRBD2 | TRBV11-2
TGTGCCTGGACCCAGGGCCAGAGCTCCTACAATGAGCAGTTCTTC | CAWTQGQSSYNEQFF | TRBJ2-1 | NA | NA | TRBV30
TGTGCCAGCAGGGACAGGGAGGGTCAGCCCCAGCATTTT | CASRDREGQPQHF | TRBJ1-5 | once | TRBD1 | TRBV28
TGTGCCAGCAGTCTCATGGACAGGGATGAAGCTTTCTTT | CASSLMDRDEAFF | TRBJ1-1 | NA | TRBD1 | TRBV28
TGTGCCAGCAGCTTAACCAGCGGGGCCACAGATACGCAGTATTTT | CASSLTSGATDTQYF | TRBJ2-3 | NA | TRBD2 | TRBV11-2
TGTGCCAGCAGCGTAGATAGCGGGGAGCTGTTTTTT | CASSVDSGELFF | TRBJ2-2 | NA | NA | TRBV9
TGTGCCAGCAGCGTAGGAGGGACAGGGGCAGGCGAGCAGTACTTC | CASSVGGTGAGEQYF | TRBJ2-7 | NA | TRBD1 | TRBV9
TGTGCCAGCAGCGTAGGAGGTCTAGCGGGGCACAATGAGCAGTTCTTC | CASSVGGLAGHNEQFF | TRBJ2-1 | NA | TRBD2 | TRBV9
TGTGCCAGCAGCTACCCCGTTGACGAGCAGTACTTC | CASSYPVDEQYF | TRBJ2-7 | NA | NA | TRBV11-2
TGCGCCAGCAGCCAAGACGGGGCAGATACGCAGTATTTT | CASSQDGADTQYF | TRBJ2-3 | NA | NA | TRBV4-1
TGCGCCAGCAGTGGGACGGAGAACATTCAGTACTTC | CASSGTENIQYF | TRBJ2-4 | few | NA | TRBV10-2
TGTGCCAGCAGTGATTCATTCCTTGGAGAGAACACTGAAGCTTTCTTT | CASSDSFLGENTEAFF | TRBJ1-1 | NA | NA | TRBV2
TGTGCCAGCAGCGGTAGTGCCCCGGGGGCCGGGGGTGAAGCTTTCTTT | CASSGSAPGAGGEAFF | TRBJ1-1 | NA | NA | TRBV9